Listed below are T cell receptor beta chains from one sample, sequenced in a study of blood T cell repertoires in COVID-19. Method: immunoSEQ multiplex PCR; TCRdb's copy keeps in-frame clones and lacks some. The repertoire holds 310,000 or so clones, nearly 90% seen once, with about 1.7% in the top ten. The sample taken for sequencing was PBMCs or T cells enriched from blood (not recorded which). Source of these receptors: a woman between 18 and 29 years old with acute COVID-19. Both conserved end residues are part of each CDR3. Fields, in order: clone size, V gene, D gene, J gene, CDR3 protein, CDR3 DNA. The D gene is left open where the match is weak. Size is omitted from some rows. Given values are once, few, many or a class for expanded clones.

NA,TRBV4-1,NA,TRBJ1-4,CASSQGTGREKLFF,TGCGCCAGCAGCCAAGGCACAGGCCGGGAAAAACTGTTTTTT
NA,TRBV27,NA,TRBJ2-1,CASSSEWSSYNEQFF,TGTGCCAGCAGTTCGGAGTGGAGCTCCTACAATGAGCAGTTCTTC
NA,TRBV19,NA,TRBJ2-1,CASKGVGSGNNEQFF,TGTGCCAGTAAGGGTGTTGGTAGCGGTAACAATGAGCAGTTCTTC
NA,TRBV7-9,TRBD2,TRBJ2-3,CASSFTSGRARTDTQYF,TGTGCCAGCAGTTTTACTAGCGGGAGGGCCCGTACAGATACGCAGTATTTT
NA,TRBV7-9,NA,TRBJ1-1,CASSPRQVNTEAFF,TGTGCCAGCAGCCCAAGACAGGTGAACACTGAAGCTTTCTTT
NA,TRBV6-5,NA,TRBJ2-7,CASMNGISYEQYF,TGTGCCAGCATGAACGGGATCTCGTACGAGCAGTACTTC
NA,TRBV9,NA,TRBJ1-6,CASSVGGYDSPLHF,TGTGCCAGCAGCGTAGGAGGGTATGATTCACCCCTCCACTTT
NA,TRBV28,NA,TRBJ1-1,CASSFWSGTEAFF,TGTGCCAGCAGTTTCTGGAGTGGCACTGAAGCTTTCTTT
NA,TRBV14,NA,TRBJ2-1,CASSLRQVYNEQFF,TGTGCCAGCAGCCTTCGACAGGTCTACAATGAGCAGTTCTTC
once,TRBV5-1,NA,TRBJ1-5,CASSLAAGDQPQHF,TGCGCCAGCAGCTTGGCTGCAGGGGATCAGCCCCAGCATTTT
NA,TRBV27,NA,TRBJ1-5,CASSQTAGQPQHF,TGTGCCAGCAGTCAAACCGCGGGTCAGCCCCAGCATTTT
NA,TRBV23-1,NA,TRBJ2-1,CASSRGENREQFF,TGCGCCAGCAGTCGCGGAGAGAATAGAGAGCAGTTCTTC
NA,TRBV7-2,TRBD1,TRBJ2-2,CASSFGTAATGELFF,TGTGCCAGCAGCTTTGGGACAGCCGCCACCGGGGAGCTGTTTTTT
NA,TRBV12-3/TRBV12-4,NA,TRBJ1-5,CASSLTRGQPQHF,TGTGCCAGCAGTTTAACAAGGGGTCAGCCCCAGCATTTT
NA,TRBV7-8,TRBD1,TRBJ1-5,CASTTGGRNQPQHF,TGTGCCAGCACCACAGGGGGCCGCAATCAGCCCCAGCATTTT
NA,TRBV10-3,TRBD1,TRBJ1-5,CASQGGQGPSQPQHF,TGTGCCTCCCAAGGGGGACAGGGGCCGAGTCAGCCCCAGCATTTT
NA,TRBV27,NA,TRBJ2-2,CATRVWWQGGTGELFF,TGTGCCACCCGTGTTTGGTGGCAGGGTGGCACCGGGGAGCTGTTTTTT
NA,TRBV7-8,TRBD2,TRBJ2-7,CASSAKAGVYEQYF,TGTGCCAGCAGCGCGAAAGCGGGAGTGTACGAGCAGTACTTC
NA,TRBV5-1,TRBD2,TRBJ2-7,CASTRGREGHLYEQYF,TGCGCCAGCACCCGTGGGCGGGAGGGCCATCTCTACGAGCAGTACTTC
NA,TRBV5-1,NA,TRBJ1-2,CASRTVGGSYGYTF,TGCGCCAGCAGGACCGTTGGGGGCAGCTATGGCTACACCTTC
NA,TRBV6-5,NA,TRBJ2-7,CASSYSNQGGIYEQYF,TGTGCCAGCAGTTACTCGAACCAGGGGGGTATTTACGAGCAGTACTTC
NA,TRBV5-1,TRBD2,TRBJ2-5,CASRVGLAGGRVQETQYF,TGCGCCAGCAGGGTTGGACTAGCGGGAGGTCGGGTCCAAGAGACCCAGTACTTC
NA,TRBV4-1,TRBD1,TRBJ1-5,CASSQDPGQSNQPQHF,TGCGCCAGCAGCCAAGATCCGGGACAGAGCAATCAGCCCCAGCATTTT
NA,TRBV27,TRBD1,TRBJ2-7,CASSYLYGQGSEQYF,TGTGCCAGCAGTTACCTTTACGGACAGGGGAGCGAGCAGTACTTC
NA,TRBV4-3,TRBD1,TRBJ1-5,CASSHNRGVQPQHF,TGCGCCAGCAGCCACAACAGGGGGGTTCAGCCCCAGCATTTT
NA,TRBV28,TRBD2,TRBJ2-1,CASSFEREVYNEQFF,TGTGCCAGCAGTTTCGAGCGGGAGGTCTACAATGAGCAGTTCTTC
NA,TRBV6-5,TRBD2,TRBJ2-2,CASKRENTGELFF,TGTGCCAGCAAGCGGGAAAACACCGGGGAGCTGTTTTTT
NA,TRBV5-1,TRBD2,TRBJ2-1,CASSPTSRAYNEQFF,TGCGCCAGCAGCCCGACTAGCCGGGCGTACAATGAGCAGTTCTTC
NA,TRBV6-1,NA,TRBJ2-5,CASSEAPGVGGETQYF,TGTGCCAGCAGTGAAGCGCCAGGGGTAGGTGGAGAGACCCAGTACTTC
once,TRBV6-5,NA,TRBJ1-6,CASSQGGANSPLHF,TGTGCCAGCAGCCAAGGGGGGGCGAATTCACCCCTCCACTTT
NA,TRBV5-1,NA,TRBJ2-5,CASSRYLKTRGTETQYF,TGCGCCAGCAGCCGTTACCTCAAGACAAGGGGGACAGAGACCCAGTACTTC
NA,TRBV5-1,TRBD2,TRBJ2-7,CASSRTSGESYEQYF,TGCGCCAGCAGCAGAACTAGCGGGGAGTCCTACGAGCAGTACTTC
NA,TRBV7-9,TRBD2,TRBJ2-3,CASSSTSGRGADTQYF,TGTGCCAGCAGTTCTACTAGCGGGAGGGGGGCAGATACGCAGTATTTT
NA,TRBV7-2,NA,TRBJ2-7,CASSLSPAGAGSYEQYF,TGTGCCAGCAGCTTATCTCCTGCAGGGGCCGGATCCTACGAGCAGTACTTC